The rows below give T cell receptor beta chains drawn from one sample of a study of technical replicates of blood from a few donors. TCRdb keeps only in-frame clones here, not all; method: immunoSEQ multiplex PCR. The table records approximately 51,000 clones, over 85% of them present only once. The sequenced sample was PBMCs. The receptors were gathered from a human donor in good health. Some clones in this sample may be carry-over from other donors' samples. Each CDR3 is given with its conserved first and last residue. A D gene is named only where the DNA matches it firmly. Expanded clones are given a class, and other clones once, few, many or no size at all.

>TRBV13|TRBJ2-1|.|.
CASSQDKTRSVEQFF
TGTGCCAGCAGCCAAGACAAGACTAGGAGTGTTGAGCAGTTCTTC
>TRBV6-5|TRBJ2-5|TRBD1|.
CASRQGQGGRETQYF
TGTGCCAGCAGACAAGGACAGGGCGGGCGAGAGACCCAGTACTTC
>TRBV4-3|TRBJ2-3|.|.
CASSLYGGPSTDTQYF
TGCGCCAGCAGCCTTTACGGGGGGCCAAGCACAGATACGCAGTATTTT
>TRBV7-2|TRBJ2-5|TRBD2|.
CASSFGLAGVPETQYF
TGTGCCAGCAGCTTTGGGCTAGCGGGAGTACCAGAGACCCAGTACTTC
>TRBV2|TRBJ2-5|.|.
CASMETPIETQYF
TGTGCCAGCATGGAGACGCCGATAGAGACCCAGTACTTC
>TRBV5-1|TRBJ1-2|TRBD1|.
CASSSQGDYGYTF
TGCGCCAGCAGCTCCCAGGGGGACTATGGCTACACCTTC
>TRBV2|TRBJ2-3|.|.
CASSEMRAKADAQYF
TGTGCCAGCAGTGAGATGCGGGCAAAAGCCGATGCGCAGTATTTT
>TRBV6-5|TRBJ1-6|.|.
CASKGAAGNSPLHF
TGTGCCAGCAAAGGGGCTGCGGGGAATTCACCCCTCCACTTT
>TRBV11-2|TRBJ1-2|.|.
CASSLQGPGYTF
TGTGCCAGCAGCTTACAGGGTCCCGGCTACACCTTC
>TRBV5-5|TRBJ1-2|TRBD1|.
CASSFRDRGYTF
TGTGCCAGCAGCTTCCGGGACAGGGGCTACACCTTC
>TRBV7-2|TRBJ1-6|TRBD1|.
CASRSEGAGSPLHF
TGTGCCAGCAGAAGTGAGGGGGCCGGGTCACCCCTCCACTTT
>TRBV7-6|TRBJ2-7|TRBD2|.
CASSPAQPGLAEKSF
TGTGCCAGCAGCCCTGCGCAACCGGGACTAGCGGAGAAGTCGTTC
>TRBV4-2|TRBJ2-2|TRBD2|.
CASSPAGGNTGELFF
TGTGCCAGCAGCCCGGCGGGGGGGAACACCGGGGAGCTGTTTTTT
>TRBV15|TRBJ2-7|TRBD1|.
CATSSEDRDRHEQYF
TGTGCCACCAGCAGTGAGGACCGGGACAGACACGAGCAGTACTTC
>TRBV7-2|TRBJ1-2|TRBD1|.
CASSLQQGQNYGYTF
TGTGCCAGCAGCTTGCAACAGGGGCAAAACTATGGCTACACCTTC
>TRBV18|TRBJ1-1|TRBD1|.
CASSQGQGNTEAFF
TGTGCCAGCTCACAGGGACAGGGTAACACTGAAGCTTTCTTT
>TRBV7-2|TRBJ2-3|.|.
CASSLGVAFPDTQYF
TGTGCCAGCAGCTTAGGGGTAGCATTCCCAGATACGCAGTATTTT
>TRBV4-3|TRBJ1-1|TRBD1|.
CASSQALDRVNTEAFF
TGCGCCAGCAGCCAAGCTTTGGACAGGGTAAACACTGAAGCTTTCTTT
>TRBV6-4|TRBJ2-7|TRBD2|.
CASRPLAGGTYEQYF
TGTGCCAGCAGACCCCTAGCGGGAGGAACCTACGAGCAGTACTTC
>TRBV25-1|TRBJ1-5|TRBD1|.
CASRQGIQPQHF
TGTGCCAGCCGACAGGGAATCCAGCCCCAGCATTTT
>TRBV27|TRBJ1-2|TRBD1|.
CASSLFGTGGVGGYTF
TGTGCCAGCAGTTTATTCGGGACAGGGGGGGTTGGTGGCTACACCTTC
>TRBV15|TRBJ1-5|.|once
CATSRDRGSNQPQHF
TGTGCCACCAGCAGAGATCGGGGGAGCAATCAGCCCCAGCATTTT
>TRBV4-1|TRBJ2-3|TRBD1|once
CASSLSGQGADTQYF
TGCGCCAGCAGCCTAAGCGGACAGGGGGCAGATACGCAGTATTTT
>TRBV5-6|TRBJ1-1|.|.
CASSLGDRRTEAFF
TGTGCCAGCAGCCTGGGAGATCGGAGGACTGAAGCTTTCTTT
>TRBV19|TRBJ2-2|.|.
CASSPSGTGELFF
TGTGCCAGTAGTCCCAGCGGTACCGGGGAGCTGTTTTTT
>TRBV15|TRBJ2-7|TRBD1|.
CATSPRQGRTYEQYF
TGTGCCACCAGCCCGAGACAGGGGAGGACCTACGAGCAGTACTTC
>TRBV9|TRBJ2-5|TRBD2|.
CASSVSGGGNQETQYF
TGTGCCAGCAGCGTATCGGGCGGGGGGAACCAAGAGACCCAGTACTTC
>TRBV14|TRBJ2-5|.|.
CASSRISLGLQETQYF
TGTGCCAGCAGCCGCATATCTTTGGGGCTCCAAGAGACCCAGTACTTC
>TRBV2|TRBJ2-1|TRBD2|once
CASSRTSGSSDEQFF
TGTGCCAGCAGTCGGACTAGCGGGAGTAGCGATGAGCAGTTCTTC
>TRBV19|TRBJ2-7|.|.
CASSTDGAGEQYF
TGTGCCAGTAGCACGGACGGGGCGGGGGAGCAGTACTTC
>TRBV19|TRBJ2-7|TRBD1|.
CASSRQGTYEQYF
TGTGCCAGTAGCAGACAGGGAACCTACGAGCAGTACTTC
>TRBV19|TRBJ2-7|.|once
CASSSGGGPYEQYF
TGTGCCAGTAGTAGCGGAGGGGGCCCCTACGAGCAGTACTTC
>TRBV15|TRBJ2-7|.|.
CATSRDRGTGSTYEQYF
TGTGCCACCAGCAGAGATCGGGGAACAGGGTCGACCTACGAGCAGTACTTC
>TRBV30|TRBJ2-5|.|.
CAWKRKETQYF
TGTGCCTGGAAGCGCAAAGAGACCCAGTACTTC
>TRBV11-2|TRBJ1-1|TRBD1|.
CASSYRGRELAFF
TGTGCCAGCAGCTACAGGGGGCGAGAATTGGCTTTCTTT
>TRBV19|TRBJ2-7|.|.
CASSAGQRGYEQYF
TGTGCCAGTAGTGCCGGACAGAGAGGTTACGAGCAGTACTTC
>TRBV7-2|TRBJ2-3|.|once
CASSYRASTDTQYF
TGTGCCAGCAGCTACAGGGCGAGCACAGATACGCAGTATTTT
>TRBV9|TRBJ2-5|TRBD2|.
CASSVEASGGPETQYF
TGTGCCAGCAGCGTAGAGGCTAGCGGGGGACCGGAGACCCAGTACTTC
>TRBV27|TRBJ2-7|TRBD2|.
CASSWTSGTYEQYF
TGTGCCAGCAGTTGGACTAGCGGGACCTACGAGCAGTACTTC
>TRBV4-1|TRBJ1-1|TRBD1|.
CASSRAGGRGPGTEAFF
TGCGCCAGCAGCAGAGCAGGGGGGCGGGGACCGGGAACTGAAGCTTTCTTT
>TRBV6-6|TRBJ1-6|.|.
CASSYASSPLHF
TGTGCCAGCAGTTACGCGAGTTCACCCCTCCACTTT
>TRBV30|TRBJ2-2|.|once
CALRSPGELFF
TGTGCTTTACGTAGCCCCGGGGAGCTGTTTTTT
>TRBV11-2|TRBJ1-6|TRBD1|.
CASSRSGQANSPLHF
TGTGCCAGCAGCCGTTCGGGACAGGCCAATTCACCCCTCCACTTT
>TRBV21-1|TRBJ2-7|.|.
CASSFGQGFYEQYF
TGTGCCAGCAGCTTTGGACAGGGGTTCTACGAGCAGTACTTC
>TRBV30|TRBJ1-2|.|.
CAWSTGQTYGYTF
TGTGCCTGGAGTACTGGCCAGACTTATGGCTACACCTTC
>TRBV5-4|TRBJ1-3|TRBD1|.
CASSSPGQGKGNTIYF
TGTGCCAGCAGCTCTCCGGGACAGGGAAAAGGAAACACCATATATTTT
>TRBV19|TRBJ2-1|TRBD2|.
CASSIEASGTTYEQFF
TGTGCCAGTAGTATAGAGGCTAGCGGGACAACCTATGAGCAGTTCTTC
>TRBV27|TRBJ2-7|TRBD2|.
CATSRSRLAGRLTSYEQYF
TGTGCCACCTCAAGAAGCCGACTAGCGGGACGGCTTACCTCCTACGAGCAGTACTTC
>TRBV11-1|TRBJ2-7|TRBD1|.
CASRAGQGYEQYF
TGTGCCAGCAGGGCGGGACAGGGTTACGAGCAGTACTTC
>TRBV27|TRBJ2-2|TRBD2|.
CASRRLAGTNTGELFF
TGTGCCAGCCGTAGACTAGCGGGGACGAACACCGGGGAGCTGTTTTTT
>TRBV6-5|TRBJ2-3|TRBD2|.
CASSKLAGSTDTQYF
TGTGCCAGCAGTAAACTAGCGGGAAGCACAGATACGCAGTATTTT
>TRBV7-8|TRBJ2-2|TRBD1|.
CAARGQRSTGELFF
TGTGCAGCCCGGGGACAGCGATCCACCGGGGAGCTGTTTTTT